These 17 T cell receptor beta chains were sequenced from one sample in a study of PD-L1 blockade in urothelial cancer. The time point denotes: peripheral blood 6 weeks after treatment start. Data came from immunoSEQ multiplex PCR; TCRdb stores just in-frame clones and leaves some out. This table holds around 53,000 clones, 70% to 90% found once. The specimen was PBMCs, collected around atezolizumab (anti-PD-L1) treatment. Receptors originate from a man aged 45-60 years with urothelial cancer.

The chain recombines TRBV4-2 with TRBJ2-1, with TRBD2 matching 8 bases. Trimming cost V 4 bases and J 5 bases; bases outside gene matches: 7. The V gene's germline CDR1 is LGHNA and CDR2 YNFKEQ. CDR3 length: 15 amino acids. The CDR3 coding sequence is TGTGCCAGCAGCCGAGAAGCGGGGGAAGACAATGAGCAGTTCTTC. Translating it yields CASSREAGEDNEQFF.

The chain employs TRBV7-9 and TRBJ1-1, with no clear D. Trimming shortened V by 1 base and J by 7 bases, and 7 bases separated the two germline ends. This CDR3 is built from 12 residues. Germline loops: CDR1 SEHNR, CDR2 FQNEAQ (reference sequence). The CDR3 sequence is CASSLVGSEAFF. Written as DNA, the CDR3 is TGTGCCAGCAGCTTAGTTGGGAGTGAAGCTTTCTTT.

The genes are TRBV2 and TRBJ2-1; D remains ambiguous. CDR3 size: 14 residues. V lost 6 bases and J lost 0, with 9 bases in between. Germline values: CDR1 SNHLY, CDR2 FYNNEI. The CDR3 DNA follows: TGTGCCAGCAGAGCGACCCGCTCCTACAATGAGCAGTTCTTC. Encoded protein: CASRATRSYNEQFF.

This chain connects TRBV27 to TRBJ1-2; no definite D call. Germline CDR1 is MNHEY and CDR2 is SMNVEV (reference sequence). The CDR3 is 13 residues long. The germline V and J ends were trimmed by 1 base and 5 bases, with 8 bases remaining between them. The CDR3 region has the DNA TGTGCCAGCAGTTTATTCGGGTCGTATGGCTACACCTTC. Its translation is CASSLFGSYGYTF.

The CDR3 protein is CAGSGDRATDTQYF. The CDR3 coding sequence is TGTGCCGGATCCGGGGACAGAGCCACAGATACGCAGTATTTT. The V and J genes are TRBV7-9 and TRBJ2-3; TRBD1 aligns across 7 bases. The V gene's germline CDR1 is SEHNR and CDR2 FQNEAQ (reference sequence). Germline trimming cut 11 bases from V and 2 bases from J; bases unmatched to any gene: 10. This CDR3 comprises 14 residues. The complete variable domain, with remaining parts taken from reference TRBV7-9 and TRBJ2-3, reads DTGVSQNPRHKITKRGQNVTFRCDPISEHNRLYWYRQTLGQGPEFLTYFQNEAQLEKSRLLSDRFSAERPKGSFSTLEIQRTEQGDSAMYLCAGSGDRATDTQYFGPGTRLTVL.

The V and J genes are TRBV28 and TRBJ2-7, with D unresolved. Trimming cost V 2 bases and J 2 bases, with 7 bases left between them. This CDR3 has 13 residues. Germline V gene lookup returns CDR1 MDHEN and CDR2 SYDVKM. The CDR3 reads CASSLNSAYEQYF. In DNA, the CDR3 is TGTGCCAGCAGTTTAAACAGTGCCTACGAGCAGTACTTC.

The gene calls are TRBV7-7 and TRBJ2-7; 9 nucleotides agree with TRBD2. CDR3 length: 15 residues. Germline trimming cut 5 bases from V and 4 bases from J; bases unmatched to any gene: 9. CDR1 and CDR2 from the germline V gene are SSHAT and FNYEAQ (reference sequence). CDR3 amino acids: CASSLAAGGPYEQYF. Here the CDR3 DNA reads TGTGCCAGCAGCCTGGCGGCGGGAGGGCCGTACGAGCAGTACTTC.

A single count supports this clone. The rearrangement joins TRBV9 to TRBJ2-3; 7 bases align to TRBD2. With V trimmed by 2 bases and J by 2 bases, 11 bases remained unmatched. This CDR3 has 17 amino acids. CDR1 is SGDLS and CDR2 is YYNGEE in the germline V gene. The CDR3 nucleotides are TGTGCCAGCAGCGTGGACCTAAGCGGGATGATCACAGATACGCAGTATTTT. It is translated as CASSVDLSGMITDTQYF.

This clone was counted a single time. The rearrangement links TRBV5-4 to TRBJ2-3, with D possibly matching TRBD2 (5 bases). From germline, CDR1 is SGHNT and CDR2 YYREEE (reference sequence). V lost 1 base, J lost 2 bases, and 11 bases lay in between. This CDR3 comprises 15 residues. CDR3 in DNA: TGTGCCAGCAGCTTGCGGGGTTCGACCACAGATACGCAGTATTTT. Residues: CASSLRGSTTDTQYF.

About this clone itself: A junction end diverges from the germline sequence, so it may reflect a read error. The rearrangement joins TRBV30 to TRBJ2-1, with a possible D match to TRBD1 (5 bases). Germline values: CDR1 GTSNPN, CDR2 SVGIG (reference sequence). This CDR3 has 11 residues. The CDR3 sequence is CAWSVGGKGIF. In nucleotides, the CDR3 is TGTGCCTGGAGTGTTGGTGGTAAGGGGATCTTC.

The gene calls are TRBV29-1 and TRBJ2-6; D call uncertain. This CDR3 has 12 amino acids. The germline gives CDR1 SQVTM, CDR2 ANQGSEA. Trimming removed 7 bases from V and 4 bases from J, with 8 bases in between. The DNA for the CDR3 is TGCAGCGCCGAAGCAGGGGCCAACGTCCTGACTTTC. The encoded protein is CSAEAGANVLTF. Variable domain in full (rest from reference TRBV29-1 and TRBJ2-6): SAVISQKPSRDICQRGTSLTIQCQVDSQVTMMFWYRQQPGQSLTLIATANQGSEATYESGFVIDKFPISRPNLTFSTLTVSNMSPEDSSIYLCSAEAGANVLTFGAGSRLTVL.

J is TRBJ2-7 and V is TRBV27; 9 bases are a match to TRBD1. V lost 3 bases to trimming and J lost 5 bases; unmatched junction nucleotides: 5. This CDR3 is 14 amino acids long. Germline V gene sequence: CDR1 MNHEY, CDR2 SMNVEV (reference sequence). This chain's CDR3 is CASSFRTGADEQYF. DNA for the CDR3: TGTGCCAGCAGTTTCCGGACAGGGGCCGACGAGCAGTACTTC.

This clone was seen only a few times. This chain joins TRBV5-1 and TRBJ1-2; D ambiguous. The length of the CDR3 is 13 residues. Trimming cost V 1 base and J 2 bases, with 6 bases left between them. The germline CDR1 and CDR2 sequences are SGHRS and YFSETQ. CDR3 region: CASSLWENYGYTF. CDR3 coding DNA: TGCGCCAGCAGCTTGTGGGAGAACTATGGCTACACCTTC.

CDR3 in amino acids: CASSWGQVTYEQYF. DNA for the CDR3: TGTGCCAGCAGCTGGGGACAGGTCACCTACGAGCAGTACTTC. The chain employs TRBV5-6 and TRBJ2-7; 8 nucleotides line up with TRBD1. With V trimmed by 3 bases and J by 2 bases, 4 bases remained unmatched. This CDR3 comprises 14 residues. Germline V gene data show CDR1 as SGHDT and CDR2 as YYEEEE.

The V call is TRBV4-1, the J call TRBJ2-3; 8 bases are shared with TRBD2. The CDR3 loop spans 17 amino acids. CDR1 and CDR2 from the germline V gene are MGHRA and YSYEKL. The V and J ends lost 2 bases and 4 bases, in that order; junction bases with no gene match: 11. CDR3 residues: CASSQREGTGSADTQYF. The CDR3 DNA follows: TGCGCCAGCAGCCAACGGGAGGGAACGGGTTCGGCAGATACGCAGTATTTT.

The V call is TRBV11-3, the J call TRBJ2-7; a possible D gene is TRBD2 (6 bases). The length of the CDR3 is 16 residues. V gave up 0 bases and J gave up 5 bases, with 17 bases separating them. Germline CDR1 reads SGHNT; CDR2 reads YENEEA. For the CDR3, the DNA is TGTGCCAGCAGCTTAGACAGCGGGCGCCAACGGAACGAGCAGTACTTC. It specifies CASSLDSGRQRNEQYF.

The rearrangement uses TRBV5-1 and TRBJ2-3; 7 positions match TRBD2. In germline, CDR1 is SGHRS, CDR2 YFSETQ. The trim removed 4 bases at V and 2 bases at J, leaving 7 bases unmatched. The CDR3 has 15 amino acids. CDR3: CASSSSGRYTDTQYF. Written as DNA, the CDR3 is TGCGCCAGCAGCAGTAGCGGGCGATACACAGATACGCAGTATTTT.